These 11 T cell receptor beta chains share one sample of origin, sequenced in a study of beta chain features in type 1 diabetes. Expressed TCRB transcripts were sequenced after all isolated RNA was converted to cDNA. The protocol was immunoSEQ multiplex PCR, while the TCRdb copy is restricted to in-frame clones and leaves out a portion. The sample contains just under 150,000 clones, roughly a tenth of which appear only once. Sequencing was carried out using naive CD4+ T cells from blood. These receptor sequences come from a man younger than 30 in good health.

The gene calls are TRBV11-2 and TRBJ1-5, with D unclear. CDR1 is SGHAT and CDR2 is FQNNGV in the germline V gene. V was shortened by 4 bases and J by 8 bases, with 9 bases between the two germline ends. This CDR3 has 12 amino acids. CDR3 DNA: TGTGCCAGCAGCTCCGGAGGCAAGCCCCAGCATTTT. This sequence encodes CASSSGGKPQHF.

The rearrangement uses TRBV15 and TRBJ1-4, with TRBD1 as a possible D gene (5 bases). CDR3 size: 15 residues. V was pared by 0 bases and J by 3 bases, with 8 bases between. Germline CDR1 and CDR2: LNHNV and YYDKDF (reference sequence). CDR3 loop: CATSRDKQANEKLFF. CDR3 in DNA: TGTGCCACCAGCAGAGATAAACAGGCTAATGAAAAACTGTTTTTT.

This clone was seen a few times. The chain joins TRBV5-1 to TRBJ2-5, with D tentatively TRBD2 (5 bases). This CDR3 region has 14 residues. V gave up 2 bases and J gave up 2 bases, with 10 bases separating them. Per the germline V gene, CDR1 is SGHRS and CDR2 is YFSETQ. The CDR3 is CASSLGGGQETQYF. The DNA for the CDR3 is TGCGCCAGCAGCTTAGGTGGCGGGCAAGAGACCCAGTACTTC.

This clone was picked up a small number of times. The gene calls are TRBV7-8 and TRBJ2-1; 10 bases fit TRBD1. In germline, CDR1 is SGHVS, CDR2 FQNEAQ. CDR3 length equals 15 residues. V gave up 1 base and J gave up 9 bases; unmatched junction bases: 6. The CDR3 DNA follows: TGTGCCAGCAGCTTAGGACAGGGGGCGCTTAGTGAGCAGTTCTTC. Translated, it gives CASSLGQGALSEQFF. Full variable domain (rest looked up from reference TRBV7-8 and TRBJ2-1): GAGVSQSPRYKVAKRGQDVALRCDPISGHVSLFWYQQALGQGPEFLTYFQNEAQLDKSGLPSDRFFAERPEGSVSTLKIQRTQQEDSAVYLCASSLGQGALSEQFFGPGTRLTVL.

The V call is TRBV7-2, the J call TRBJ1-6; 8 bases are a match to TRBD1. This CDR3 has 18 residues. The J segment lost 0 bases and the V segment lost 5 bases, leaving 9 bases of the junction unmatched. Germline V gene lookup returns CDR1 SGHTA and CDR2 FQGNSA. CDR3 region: CASSIRDRITSYNSPLHF. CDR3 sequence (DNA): TGTGCCAGCAGCATCAGGGACAGGATCACCTCCTATAATTCACCCCTCCACTTT.

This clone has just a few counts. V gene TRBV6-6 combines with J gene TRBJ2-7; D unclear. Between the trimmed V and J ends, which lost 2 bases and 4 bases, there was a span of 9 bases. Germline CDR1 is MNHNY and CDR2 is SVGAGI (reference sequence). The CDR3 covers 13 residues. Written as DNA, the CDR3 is TGTGCCAGCAGTTACGGGCCGTTATACGAGCAGTACTTC. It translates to CASSYGPLYEQYF.

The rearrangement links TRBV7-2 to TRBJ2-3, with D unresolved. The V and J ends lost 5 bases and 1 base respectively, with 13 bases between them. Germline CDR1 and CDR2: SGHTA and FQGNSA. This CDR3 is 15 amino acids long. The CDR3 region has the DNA TGTGCCAGCAGCCCCCTAATCACTTGCACAGATACGCAGTATTTT. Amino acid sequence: CASSPLITCTDTQYF. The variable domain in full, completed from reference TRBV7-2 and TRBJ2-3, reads GAGVSQSPSNKVTEKGKDVELRCDPISGHTALYWYRQSLGQGLEFLIYFQGNSAPDKSGLPSDRFSAERTGGSVSTLTIQRTQQEDSAVYLCASSPLITCTDTQYFGPGTRLTVL.

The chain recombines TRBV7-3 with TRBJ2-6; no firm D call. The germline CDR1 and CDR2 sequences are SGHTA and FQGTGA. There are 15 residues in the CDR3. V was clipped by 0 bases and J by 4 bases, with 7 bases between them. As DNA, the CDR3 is TGTGCCAGCAGCTTAACCCCATTGGGGGCCAACGTCCTGACTTTC. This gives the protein CASSLTPLGANVLTF.

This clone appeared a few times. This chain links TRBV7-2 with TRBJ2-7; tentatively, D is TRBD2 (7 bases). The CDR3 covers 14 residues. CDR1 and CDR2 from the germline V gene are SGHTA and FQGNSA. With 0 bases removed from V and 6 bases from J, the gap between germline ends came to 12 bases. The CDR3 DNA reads TGTGCCAGCAGCTTAGCGGGGGGGCCTGGCGAGCAGTACTTC. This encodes CASSLAGGPGEQYF.

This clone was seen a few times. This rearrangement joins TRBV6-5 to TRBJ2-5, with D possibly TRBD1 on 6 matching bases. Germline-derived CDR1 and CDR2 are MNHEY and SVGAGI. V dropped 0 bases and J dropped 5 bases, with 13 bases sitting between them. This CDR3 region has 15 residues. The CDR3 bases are TGTGCCAGCAGTTACTCGTACAGGGATGGGGAGACCCAGTACTTC. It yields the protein CASSYSYRDGETQYF.

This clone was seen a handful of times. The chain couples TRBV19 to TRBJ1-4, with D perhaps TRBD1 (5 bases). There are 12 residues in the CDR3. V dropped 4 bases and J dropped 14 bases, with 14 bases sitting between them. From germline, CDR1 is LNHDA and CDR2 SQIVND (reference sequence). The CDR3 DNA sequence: TGTGCCAGTAGTACGCTTCAGGGCGTGCTGTTTTTT. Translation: CASSTLQGVLFF.